This paragraph reports one T cell receptor (beta chain). These data belong to a study of blood T cell repertoires in COVID-19. Sequenced by immunoSEQ multiplex PCR; TCRdb stores in-frame clones only, minus some. The table records around 150,000 clones, 81% of them present only once. The CDR3 spans 16 residues. Germline values: CDR1 LNHNV, CDR2 YYDKDF (reference sequence). With 2 bases clipped from V and 6 bases from J, the junction kept 11 bases outside the gene matches. This sequence originates from a man in his fifties or sixties with active or convalescent COVID-19. Specimen: peripheral blood. The chain carries TRBV15 and TRBJ2-7; 9 bases fit TRBD1. CDR3 amino acids: CATSRSAGTGSVEQYF. In DNA, the CDR3 is TGTGCCACCAGCAGATCAGCCGGGACAGGGTCTGTCGAGCAGTACTTC.